A single sample is the source of the 30 T cell receptor beta chains below, sequenced in a study of OX40 agonist ivuxolimab in advanced cancers. Some clones are missing from TCRdb's copy, which holds only in-frame ones; the method was immunoSEQ multiplex PCR. The table lists about 96,000 clones, less than 95% of them singletons. The sequenced sample was CD4+ or CD8+ T cells sorted from blood, obtained in a trial of the OX40 agonist ivuxolimab. These receptors came from an adult with an advanced solid tumor such as melanoma, head and neck, liver or kidney cancer.

V usage is TRBV18 and J usage is TRBJ2-3; no clear D gene. The CDR3 has 14 amino acids. The germline V and J ends were trimmed by 4 bases and 2 bases, with 10 bases remaining between them. CDR1 is KGHSH and CDR2 is LQKENI in the germline V gene. This chain's CDR3 is CASSLASYTDTQYF. CDR3 nucleotide sequence: TGTGCCAGCTCACTCGCAAGTTACACAGATACGCAGTATTTT.

This clone was detected once. Its ends do not fully match the called genes, so a read error is possible. The V gene is TRBV7-7, the J gene TRBJ2-5; 8 nucleotides line up with TRBD1. Germline V gene lookup returns CDR1 SSHAT and CDR2 FNYEAQ (reference sequence). This CDR3 is built from 15 residues. This CDR3 reads CASSLGQGGQETQYF. CDR3 nucleotides: TGTGCTAGCAGTCTTGGACAGGGTGGACAAGAGACCCAGTACTTC.

The chain is built from TRBV7-2 and TRBJ1-2; D possibly corresponds to TRBD1 (6 bases). The germline V and J ends were trimmed by 1 base and 8 bases, with 11 bases remaining between them. This CDR3 region has 13 residues. Germline assignment: CDR1 SGHTA and CDR2 FQGNSA. In DNA form, the CDR3 reads TGTGCCAGCAGCTTAGTCCAGGGGTTGGGCTACACCTTC. It translates to CASSLVQGLGYTF.

The chain links TRBV28 to TRBJ1-2; D possibly corresponds to TRBD1 (6 bases). V lost 6 bases to trimming and J lost 8 bases, with 16 bases between them. Germline values: CDR1 MDHEN, CDR2 SYDVKM. The CDR3 extends over 13 amino acids. CDR3 nucleotides: TGTGCCAGCAGCGTATCGTGGGGGCTGGGCTACACCTTC. Its translation is CASSVSWGLGYTF.

V gene TRBV19 combines with J gene TRBJ2-7; the match to TRBD1 covers 7 bases. J gave up 2 bases and V 3 bases, and 1 base lay outside the gene matches. The CDR3 length is 13 residues. CDR1 and CDR2 from the germline V gene are LNHDA and SQIVND (reference sequence). CDR3 DNA: TGTGCCAGTAGTATCGGGACAGCCTACGAGCAGTACTTC. As protein: CASSIGTAYEQYF.

This rearrangement joins TRBV6-1 to TRBJ2-1; 9 nucleotides align to TRBD2. With V trimmed by 4 bases and J by 6 bases, 13 bases remained unmatched. In germline, CDR1 is MNHNS, CDR2 SASEGT. The CDR3 covers 17 residues. The CDR3 region is CASSGRRAGGPSNEQFF. In DNA, the CDR3 is TGTGCCAGCAGTGGTCGGAGGGCGGGAGGGCCGAGCAATGAGCAGTTCTTC.

The chain combines TRBV10-3 with TRBJ1-1; D may be TRBD1 (6 bases). This CDR3 comprises 14 residues. Trimming shortened V by 2 bases and J by 3 bases, and 10 bases separated the two germline ends. Germline lookup yields CDR1 ENHRY and CDR2 SYGVKD. The DNA for the CDR3 is TGTGCCATCAGTGAGGGGGCAGGGGACACTGAAGCTTTCTTT. Translated, it gives CAISEGAGDTEAFF.

The gene calls are TRBV29-1 and TRBJ2-5; no firm D call. This CDR3 is 13 amino acids long. Trimming removed 5 bases at V and 5 bases at J, with 15 bases between. From germline, CDR1 is SQVTM and CDR2 ANQGSEA. CDR3 DNA sequence: TGCAGCGTTCGTGGCAGTCTGGGGGAGACCCAGTACTTC. This encodes CSVRGSLGETQYF.

V and J are TRBV4-3 and TRBJ2-1; D perhaps matches TRBD2 (5 bases). V shed 4 bases and J shed 5 bases, with 15 bases lying between them. Germline V gives CDR1 LGHNA, CDR2 YSLEER. The CDR3 is made up of 15 amino acids. The CDR3 DNA follows: TGCGCCAGCAGCCCAAATCTCCCGGGGAACAATGAGCAGTTCTTC. Translated: CASSPNLPGNNEQFF.

The J gene is TRBJ1-1, the V gene TRBV30; D may be TRBD1 (6 bases). Per germline, CDR1 GTSNPN and CDR2 SVGIG (reference sequence). The CDR3 has 13 amino acids. Trimming stripped 3 bases from V and 4 bases from J, with 12 bases between. CDR3 protein: CAWRQGSGTEAFF. CDR3 DNA: TGTGCCTGGAGACAGGGTTCCGGCACTGAAGCTTTCTTT.

The chain joins TRBV7-2 to TRBJ1-5; maybe TRBD1 (6 bases). CDR3 size: 13 residues. The germline gives CDR1 SGHTA, CDR2 FQGNSA. The V end lost 3 bases, the J end lost 7 bases, and 10 bases lay between the germline ends. CDR3 bases: TGTGCCAGCAGCTTTAGGGGGGGGCAGCCCCAGCATTTT. Its translation is CASSFRGGQPQHF.

The chain combines TRBV29-1 with TRBJ1-5; TRBD1 might be the D (5 bases). V lost 5 bases and J lost 4, with 12 bases in between. From germline, CDR1 is SQVTM and CDR2 ANQGSEA. This CDR3 is built from 13 residues. The CDR3 here is CSVIQAGNQPQHF. DNA of the CDR3: TGCAGCGTTATTCAGGCAGGGAATCAGCCCCAGCATTTT. Full variable domain (remainder filled in from reference TRBV29-1 and TRBJ1-5): SAVISQKPSRDICQRGTSLTIQCQVDSQVTMMFWYRQQPGQSLTLIATANQGSEATYESGFVIDKFPISRPNLTFSTLTVSNMSPEDSSIYLCSVIQAGNQPQHFGDGTRLSIL.

The J gene is TRBJ2-3, the V gene TRBV11-2; D possibly corresponds to TRBD1 (5 bases). The V end lost 5 bases, the J end lost 6 bases, and 15 bases lay between the germline ends. The germline V gene encodes CDR1 SGHAT and CDR2 FQNNGV. The CDR3 length is 14 residues. Here the CDR3 DNA reads TGTGCCAGCAGCCCCGGTTTCAGGGCTGATACGCAGTATTTT. The encoded protein is CASSPGFRADTQYF.

V usage is TRBV29-1 and J usage is TRBJ2-2, with D perhaps matching TRBD1 (6 bases). Per germline, CDR1 SQVTM and CDR2 ANQGSEA. The CDR3 contains 18 residues. V was clipped by 0 bases and J by 4 bases, with 21 bases between them. The CDR3 DNA reads as TGCAGCGTTGAAGATGAGTATGCAGGGGCGTTCGGCACCGGGGAGCTGTTTTTT. This gives the protein CSVEDEYAGAFGTGELFF.

This clone is a singleton in its sample. The chain uses TRBV2 and TRBJ1-1; D may be TRBD1 (6 bases). Trimming shortened V by 5 bases and J by 6 bases, and 22 bases separated the two germline ends. The germline gives CDR1 SNHLY, CDR2 FYNNEI. The CDR3 extends over 16 amino acids. Written as DNA, the CDR3 is TGTGCCAGCAGTCCCCCTCTTGGGGGGCGGGGGCCTGAAGCTTTCTTT. Its protein is CASSPPLGGRGPEAFF.

The chain recombines TRBV19 with TRBJ1-5; D gene uncertain. This CDR3 comprises 15 residues. CDR1 is LNHDA and CDR2 is SQIVND in the germline V gene (reference sequence). V lost 3 bases to trimming and J lost 7 bases, with 16 bases between them. CDR3 coding DNA: TGTGCCAGTAGTATGATTAGAGGCCTTACCCAGCCCCAGCATTTT. Its protein product is CASSMIRGLTQPQHF. Using reference TRBV19 and TRBJ1-5 for the parts outside the CDR3, the full variable domain is DGGITQSPKYLFRKEGQNVTLSCEQNLNHDAMYWYRQDPGQGLRLIYYSQIVNDFQKGDIAEGYSVSREKKESFPLTVTSAQKNPTAFYLCASSMIRGLTQPQHFGDGTRLSIL.

V gene TRBV6-1 combines with J gene TRBJ1-2, with 7 bases that match TRBD1. The CDR3 is 13 residues long. CDR1 MNHNS and CDR2 SASEGT come from the germline V gene. V lost 2 bases to trimming and J lost 8 bases; unmatched junction nucleotides: 5. CDR3 coding DNA: TGTGCCAGCAGTGAAAACAGGGGACAAGGCTACACCTTC. It translates to CASSENRGQGYTF.

The genes are TRBV30 and TRBJ2-3; weak D call: TRBD2 (6 bases). Germline V gene data show CDR1 as GTSNPN and CDR2 as SVGIG (reference sequence). V was pared by 3 bases and J by 5 bases, with 18 bases between. The CDR3 is 15 residues long. CDR3 in amino acids: CAWSTLWGEVDTQYF. CDR3 coding DNA: TGTGCCTGGAGCACTCTTTGGGGGGAGGTAGATACGCAGTATTTT. Full variable domain (remainder filled in from reference TRBV30 and TRBJ2-3): SQTIHQWPATLVQPVGSPLSLECTVEGTSNPNLYWYRQAAGRGLQLLFYSVGIGQISSEVPQNLSASRPQDRQFILSSKKLLLSDSGFYLCAWSTLWGEVDTQYFGPGTRLTVL.

The V call is TRBV14, the J call TRBJ2-6; perhaps TRBD1 as D (6 bases). This CDR3 is 15 amino acids long. Trimming shortened V by 6 bases and J by 1 base, and 10 bases separated the two germline ends. The V gene's germline CDR1 is SGHDN and CDR2 FVKESK. CDR3 sequence (DNA): TGTGCCAGCAGTGACACAGGGTCTGGGGCCAACGTCCTGACTTTC. It translates to CASSDTGSGANVLTF.

V is TRBV30 and J is TRBJ1-2; 10 nucleotides line up with TRBD1. The trim removed 4 bases at V and 3 bases at J, leaving 8 bases unmatched. The V gene's germline CDR1 is GTSNPN and CDR2 SVGIG (reference sequence). The CDR3 contains 15 residues. CDR3 sequence: CAWNTGTGVHYGYTF. The CDR3, as DNA: TGTGCCTGGAATACCGGGACAGGGGTGCACTATGGCTACACCTTC.

This clone occurred once. The chain recombines TRBV28 with TRBJ1-2, with 8 bases matching TRBD1. V shed 5 bases and J 4 bases; nucleotides not matched to a gene: 12. Germline V gene sequence: CDR1 MDHEN, CDR2 SYDVKM. CDR3 length equals 16 residues. CDR3 protein: CASSTSSGTGFYGYTF. CDR3 sequence (DNA): TGTGCCAGCAGTACTTCATCCGGGACAGGATTCTATGGCTACACCTTC.

V is TRBV7-9 and J is TRBJ1-2, with D possibly TRBD1 on 5 matching bases. This CDR3 has 16 amino acids. V was shortened by 5 bases and J by 3 bases, with 19 bases between the two germline ends. The V gene's germline CDR1 is SEHNR and CDR2 FQNEAQ (reference sequence). The CDR3 region has the DNA TGTGCCAGCAGCCCGCCCGGGACCCCAGCCTACTATGGCTACACCTTC. It is translated as CASSPPGTPAYYGYTF. Full variable domain (rest looked up from reference TRBV7-9 and TRBJ1-2): DTGVSQNPRHKITKRGQNVTFRCDPISEHNRLYWYRQTLGQGPEFLTYFQNEAQLEKSRLLSDRFSAERPKGSFSTLEIQRTEQGDSAMYLCASSPPGTPAYYGYTFGSGTRLTVV.

The chain combines TRBV6-5 with TRBJ1-1; no reliable D call. The V and J ends lost 0 bases and 4 bases respectively, with 9 bases between them. This CDR3 spans 14 amino acids. Germline V gene data show CDR1 as MNHEY and CDR2 as SVGAGI. CDR3 in DNA: TGTGCCAGCAGTTACTCGATACGGGGCACTGAAGCTTTCTTT. Protein product: CASSYSIRGTEAFF.

The chain employs TRBV9 and TRBJ1-1; D is undetermined. The CDR3 consists of 13 residues. Germline V gene sequence: CDR1 SGDLS, CDR2 YYNGEE. V was trimmed by 0 bases and J by 1 base, leaving 4 bases between them. The CDR3 DNA is TGTGCCAGCAGCGTAGGGCCGAACACTGAAGCTTTCTTT. This translates into CASSVGPNTEAFF. The complete variable domain, with remaining parts taken from reference TRBV9 and TRBJ1-1, reads DSGVTQTPKHLITATGQRVTLRCSPRSGDLSVYWYQQSLDQGLQFLIQYYNGEERAKGNILERFSAQQFPDLHSELNLSSLELGDSALYFCASSVGPNTEAFFGQGTRLTVV.

The rearrangement joins TRBV25-1 to TRBJ1-2, with 10 bases fitting TRBD1. Germline CDR1 reads MGHDK; CDR2 reads SYGVNS. The CDR3 totals 13 residues. V lost 6 bases and J lost 8; bases outside the gene matches: 6. CDR3 DNA: TGTGCCAGCAGCGACAGGGGGCTGGGGGGCTACACCTTC. Its protein product is CASSDRGLGGYTF.

The CDR3 sequence: CASNLRDSHPGDEQFF. The CDR3 DNA reads TGTGCCAGCAACCTGCGGGACTCCCATCCAGGCGATGAGCAGTTCTTC. The chain carries TRBV6-6 and TRBJ2-1, with D tentatively TRBD2 (6 bases). Looked up from germline, CDR1 is MNHNY and CDR2 is SVGAGI (reference sequence). This CDR3 region has 16 residues. V lost 7 bases and J lost 8, with 24 bases in between.

The chain couples TRBV12-5 to TRBJ1-2, with D possibly TRBD1 on 5 matching bases. The CDR3 is made up of 15 amino acids. CDR1 and CDR2 (germline): LGHNT, FRNRAP. V lost 7 bases, J lost 0 bases, and 15 bases lay in between. CDR3 loop: CASDPWGRSNYGYTF. The CDR3 nucleotides are TGTGCTAGTGACCCTTGGGGGAGATCTAACTATGGCTACACCTTC.

In DNA, the CDR3 is TGTGCCATCCCACGGGGCAGGGGGCAAGAGACCCAGTACTTC. As protein: CAIPRGRGQETQYF. The chain links TRBV15 to TRBJ2-5; TRBD1 agrees at 7 bases. This CDR3 has 14 residues. J gave up 2 bases and V 10 bases, and 10 bases lay outside the gene matches. Germline loops: CDR1 LNHNV, CDR2 YYDKDF (reference sequence).

This clone was picked up one time. The gene calls are TRBV5-1 and TRBJ2-3; D might be TRBD2 (5 bases). There are 15 residues in the CDR3. The V end was cut by 3 bases, the J end by 2 bases, with 13 bases between. From germline, CDR1 is SGHRS and CDR2 YFSETQ. The CDR3 DNA sequence: TGCGCCAGCAGCTCGGACTTCTCCCCCACAGATACGCAGTATTTT. Translating gives CASSSDFSPTDTQYF. Full variable domain (outside the CDR3, taken from reference TRBV5-1 and TRBJ2-3): KAGVTQTPRYLIKTRGQQVTLSCSPISGHRSVSWYQQTPGQGLQFLFEYFSETQRNKGNFPGRFSGRQFSNSRSEMNVSTLELGDSALYLCASSSDFSPTDTQYFGPGTRLTVL.

This chain uses TRBV11-3 with TRBJ2-2; either TRBD1 or TRBD2 may fit D (5 bases each). V was cut by 4 bases and J by 1 base, with 13 bases left in between. Germline loops: CDR1 SGHNT, CDR2 YENEEA. The CDR3 has 16 residues. The CDR3 reads CASSYSGTVNTGELFF. The CDR3 DNA reads TGTGCCAGCAGCTACTCCGGGACGGTGAACACCGGGGAGCTGTTTTTT.